This TCR beta chain was captured by sequencing in a study of blood T cells in healthy people across ages. The table lists this clonotype with a few counts. V dropped 5 bases and J dropped 7 bases, with 15 bases sitting between them. This CDR3 spans 13 amino acids. The germline V gene has CDR1 SNHLY and CDR2 FYNNEI. For the second PCR, which ran for about 7 to 12 cycles, a sample-barcoded 5' primer and a J-beta primer mix were used. TCRdb redid the calling of the 5' RACE reads with MiXCR, one entry per CDR3 protein. The data hold 600,000 to 850,000 distinct CDR3 sequences, with roughly 47% observed a single time.

Sequenced input: blood. This receptor was taken from a woman in her sixties in good health. The chain links TRBV2 to TRBJ2-7; D is tentatively TRBD1 or TRBD2 (5 bases each). CDR3: CASSSTDYNEQYF. DNA of the CDR3: TGTGCCAGCAGTTCGACAGACTACAATGAGCAGTACTTC.